One and the same sample provided the 29 T cell receptor beta chains below, sequenced in a study of shared clonotypes between healthy human individuals. Clones were sequenced by immunoSEQ multiplex PCR, and TCRdb holds only the in-frame ones, with some missing. This table holds 2 million to 2.5 million clones, around 96% found once. Naive CD8 cells, CD45RO-negative and positively selected for CCR7, excluded terminally differentiated effector memory CD45RA+ cells. What was sequenced was naive CD8+ T cells sorted from blood. The source is a man aged 18 to 29 in good health.

This chain uses TRBV11-2 with TRBJ2-1; D unresolved. The CDR3 is made up of 11 amino acids. Trimming pared 5 bases from V and 5 bases from J, leaving 4 bases between. CDR1 and CDR2 from the germline V gene are SGHAT and FQNNGV. CDR3 in DNA: TGTGCCAGCAGCCAGGACAATGAGCAGTTCTTC. Translating it yields CASSQDNEQFF.

This chain links TRBV5-1 with TRBJ2-3; a weak D match, TRBD1 (5 bases). The CDR3 has 14 amino acids. Deletions cut 1 base from V and 6 bases from J, with 12 bases between. Germline assignment: CDR1 SGHRS and CDR2 YFSETQ. CDR3 amino acids: CASSLMGQADTQYF. CDR3 nucleotides: TGCGCCAGCAGCTTGATGGGGCAGGCTGATACGCAGTATTTT.

The chain uses TRBV5-1 and TRBJ1-1; the D is unclear. The CDR3 sequence is 14 residues long. V lost 2 bases, J lost 3 bases, and 11 bases lay in between. Looked up from germline, CDR1 is SGHRS and CDR2 is YFSETQ. The CDR3 region is CASSFFLGDTEAFF. The CDR3 nucleotides are TGCGCCAGCAGCTTTTTTCTTGGCGACACTGAAGCTTTCTTT.

The V and J genes are TRBV4-3 and TRBJ2-7; 10 bases map to TRBD2. Germline V gene data show CDR1 as LGHNA and CDR2 as YSLEER. Trimming removed 4 bases from V and 3 bases from J; junction bases left unmatched: 6. This CDR3 spans 15 amino acids. The CDR3 loop reads CASSPAVAGGYEQYF. DNA of the CDR3: TGCGCCAGCAGCCCCGCGGTAGCGGGAGGCTACGAGCAGTACTTC.

A single count supports this clone. The chain is built from TRBV29-1 and TRBJ1-2; D is possibly TRBD1 (6 bases). Per the germline V gene, CDR1 is SQVTM and CDR2 is ANQGSEA. The ends were cut back, 4 bases at V and 5 bases at J, with 20 bases in the middle. The CDR3 totals 15 residues. The CDR3 sequence: CSVVAATGPTYGYTF. As DNA, the CDR3 is TGCAGCGTTGTGGCAGCTACAGGGCCGACTTATGGCTACACCTTC.

The rearrangement joins TRBV30 to TRBJ2-2; D tentatively fits TRBD1 or TRBD2 (5 bases each). The germline V gene encodes CDR1 GTSNPN and CDR2 SVGIG (reference sequence). V lost 4 bases and J lost 0, with 12 bases in between. The CDR3 runs 15 residues. Written as DNA, the CDR3 is TGTGCCTGGACTGCAGGGACGGCGAACACCGGGGAGCTGTTTTTT. It specifies CAWTAGTANTGELFF.

On this clone itself: At one end the junction does not follow the germline gene, possibly because of a read error. The same CDR3 can be traced to other DNA sequences in this sample. The chain recombines TRBV4-3 with TRBJ1-4; D not resolved. The germline gives CDR1 LGHNA, CDR2 YSLEER. The length of the CDR3 is 16 residues. Written as DNA, the CDR3 is TGCGCCAGTAGCCAAGATGGCGGGGTCCCCGGACAAAAACTGTTTTTT. This encodes CASSQDGGVPGQKLFF.

This clone was recorded a few times. The chain has TRBV10-3 and TRBJ2-1; 7 bases align to TRBD2. There are 14 residues in the CDR3. The V and J ends lost 4 bases and 6 bases, in that order; junction bases with no gene match: 6. Germline V lookup: CDR1 ENHRY, CDR2 SYGVKD. The DNA for the CDR3 is TGTGCCATCAGTGTCGCGGGAGTACCCAATGAGCAGTTCTTC. Its translation: CAISVAGVPNEQFF.

The rearrangement links TRBV29-1 to TRBJ2-1, with D possibly being TRBD1 or TRBD2 (6 bases each). The germline V gene encodes CDR1 SQVTM and CDR2 ANQGSEA. Trimming removed 0 bases at V and 1 base at J, with 10 bases between. The CDR3 covers 15 residues. The CDR3 region has the DNA TGCAGCGTTGAAGAATGGGGGGCTTCCTACAATGAGCAGTTCTTC. Its protein product is CSVEEWGASYNEQFF.

The chain recombines TRBV5-1 with TRBJ2-2; the match to TRBD1 covers 10 bases. The ends lost 9 bases at V and 4 bases at J; junction bases unmatched: 9. From germline, CDR1 is SGHRS and CDR2 YFSETQ. The CDR3 length is 15 residues. Here the CDR3 reads CATRTGGPVTGELFF. CDR3 in DNA: TGCGCCACCCGGACAGGGGGTCCGGTCACCGGGGAGCTGTTTTTT.

The V and J genes are TRBV5-8 and TRBJ2-5, with 10 bases identical to TRBD2. V trimming: 3 bases; J trimming: 0 bases; junction bases outside the gene matches: 2. The CDR3 runs to 15 residues. Germline V CDR1 and CDR2: SGHTS, YDEGEE. CDR3 loop: CASSYGTSDQETQYF. The CDR3 DNA reads as TGTGCCAGCAGCTACGGGACTAGCGACCAAGAGACCCAGTACTTC. Together with reference TRBV5-8 and TRBJ2-5, the CDR3 gives the full variable domain: EAGVTQSPTHLIKTRGQQATLRCSPISGHTSVYWYQQALGLGLQFLLWYDEGEERNRGNFPPRFSGRQFPNYSSELNVNALELEDSALYLCASSYGTSDQETQYFGPGTRLLVL.

The gene calls are TRBV28 and TRBJ2-3; a possible D gene is TRBD2 (5 bases). The CDR3 consists of 15 residues. Germline CDR1 and CDR2: MDHEN and SYDVKM. V was clipped by 2 bases and J by 0 bases, with 9 bases between them. The CDR3 spells CASSLGLASTDTQYF. The CDR3 nucleotides read TGTGCCAGCAGTTTAGGGCTAGCTAGCACAGATACGCAGTATTTT.

The rearrangement uses TRBV5-4 and TRBJ2-7; 8 nucleotides line up with TRBD2. With 8 bases clipped from V and 3 bases from J, the junction kept 7 bases outside the gene matches. The CDR3 spans 13 residues. CDR1 and CDR2 (germline): SGHNT, YYREEE (reference sequence). CDR3 nucleotide sequence: TGTGCCAGTTCCCGGGGGGGGGACTACGAGCAGTACTTC. This encodes CASSRGGDYEQYF.

This clone was detected once. The chain is built from TRBV10-1 and TRBJ2-7, with D perhaps given as TRBD1 or TRBD2 (6 bases each). The V gene lost 7 bases and the J gene lost 7 bases, with 17 bases spanning the gap. The germline V gene has CDR1 WNHNN and CDR2 SYGVQD (reference sequence). CDR3 length equals 13 residues. CDR3 protein: CASMEGERGEQYF. DNA of the CDR3: TGCGCCAGCATGGAGGGGGAGCGTGGGGAGCAGTACTTC.

This chain connects TRBV27 to TRBJ1-1; a weak D match, TRBD1 (5 bases). Trimming removed 8 bases from V and 1 base from J, with 11 bases in between. This CDR3 region has 13 residues. Germline CDR1 and CDR2: MNHEY and SMNVEV (reference sequence). CDR3 loop: CASGVGANTEAFF. In DNA form, the CDR3 reads TGTGCCAGCGGGGTTGGGGCGAACACTGAAGCTTTCTTT.

As for this clone: Other DNA sequences in this specimen translate into the identical CDR3. The gene calls are TRBV19 and TRBJ2-7; D uncertain. Germline values: CDR1 LNHDA, CDR2 SQIVND (reference sequence). The length of the CDR3 is 12 residues. V was pared by 3 bases and J by 4 bases, with 7 bases between. CDR3 sequence: CASSISPYEQYF. The CDR3 DNA reads TGTGCCAGTAGTATTAGCCCGTACGAGCAGTACTTC.

This sequence joins TRBV7-8 and TRBJ2-7; D is tentatively TRBD1 or TRBD2 (7 bases each). This CDR3 has 14 amino acids. Germline values: CDR1 SGHVS, CDR2 FQNEAQ. V gave up 2 bases and J gave up 2 bases, with 10 bases separating them. In DNA, the CDR3 is TGTGCCAGCAGCTTATCAGGGGGGGCCTACGAGCAGTACTTC. Protein product: CASSLSGGAYEQYF.

The table lists this clone with a count of one. This chain joins TRBV7-2 and TRBJ2-7; the D is unclear. The CDR3 has 17 amino acids. V shed 3 bases and J shed 1 base, with 19 bases lying between them. Germline V gives CDR1 SGHTA, CDR2 FQGNSA. The CDR3 spells CASSFLPASPLSYEQYF. In nucleotides, the CDR3 is TGTGCCAGCAGCTTTCTCCCCGCATCGCCCTTATCCTACGAGCAGTACTTC.

This chain links TRBV2 with TRBJ1-5, with D unresolved. Germline V gene lookup returns CDR1 SNHLY and CDR2 FYNNEI. The CDR3 loop spans 16 amino acids. V was trimmed by 6 bases and J by 4 bases, leaving 19 bases between them. CDR3 DNA sequence: TGTGCCAGCAGCGGGATACCAAACGGCGGGAATCAGCCCCAGCATTTT. Its protein product is CASSGIPNGGNQPQHF. The full variable domain, rest sourced from reference TRBV2 and TRBJ1-5, is EPEVTQTPSHQVTQMGQEVILRCVPISNHLYFYWYRQILGQKVEFLVSFYNNEISEKSEIFDDQFSVERPDGSNFTLKIRSTKLEDSAMYFCASSGIPNGGNQPQHFGDGTRLSIL.

This rearrangement joins TRBV27 to TRBJ1-4; 7 bases are shared with TRBD1. The V gene's germline CDR1 is MNHEY and CDR2 SMNVEV (reference sequence). The V gene end was trimmed by 6 bases and the J gene end by 5 bases; junction bases not matched to a gene: 6. This CDR3 comprises 14 residues. The CDR3 DNA reads TGTGCCAGCAGCAGGCAACAGGGGAATGAAAAACTGTTTTTT. Encoded protein: CASSRQQGNEKLFF. Variable domain in full (rest from reference TRBV27 and TRBJ1-4): EAQVTQNPRYLITVTGKKLTVTCSQNMNHEYMSWYRQDPGLGLRQIYYSMNVEVTDKGDVPEGYKVSRKEKRNFPLILESPSPNQTSLYFCASSRQQGNEKLFFGSGTQLSVL.

This rearrangement joins TRBV9 to TRBJ2-2; no clear D gene. Germline CDR1 and CDR2: SGDLS and YYNGEE. CDR3 size: 18 residues. The V gene lost 0 bases and the J gene lost 3 bases, with 18 bases spanning the gap. The CDR3 nucleotides read TGTGCCAGCAGCGTAGGGACCTCTCGGGCTAGGGACACCGGGGAGCTGTTTTTT. Its translation is CASSVGTSRARDTGELFF.

The V and J genes are TRBV29-1 and TRBJ2-7; 7 bases map to TRBD1. The CDR3 consists of 13 residues. The V gene end was trimmed by 0 bases and the J gene end by 4 bases; junction bases not matched to a gene: 3. Germline V lookup: CDR1 SQVTM, CDR2 ANQGSEA. The CDR3 coding sequence is TGCAGCGTTGAAGAAGGGGGCAGGTACGAGCAGTACTTC. Translated, it gives CSVEEGGRYEQYF.

This chain links TRBV5-4 with TRBJ1-2, with D unclear. This CDR3 has 16 amino acids. Germline V gene lookup returns CDR1 SGHNT and CDR2 YYREEE (reference sequence). V dropped 3 bases and J dropped 1 base, with 16 bases sitting between them. The CDR3 here is CASSSLTSANNYGYTF. The CDR3 bases are TGTGCCAGCAGCTCCCTGACCTCGGCCAATAACTATGGCTACACCTTC.

The rearrangement links TRBV4-1 to TRBJ2-7; D may match TRBD1 or TRBD2 (5 bases each). Germline-derived CDR1 and CDR2 are MGHRA and YSYEKL. V was clipped by 10 bases and J by 5 bases, with 21 bases between them. The CDR3 contains 14 residues. The CDR3 nucleotides read TGCGCCACCTCACTACGGGGCAGTTTCAACGAGCAGTACTTC. This encodes CATSLRGSFNEQYF.

The rearrangement joins TRBV27 to TRBJ2-3; 9 nucleotides agree with TRBD2. CDR3 length: 13 amino acids. CDR1 MNHEY and CDR2 SMNVEV come from the germline V gene (reference sequence). Germline trimming cut 6 bases from V and 6 bases from J; bases unmatched to any gene: 4. The CDR3 protein is CASRLAGSDTQYF. Written as DNA, the CDR3 is TGTGCCAGCAGACTAGCGGGCAGCGATACGCAGTATTTT.

The rearrangement links TRBV11-2 to TRBJ1-4; TRBD1 might be the D (5 bases). This CDR3 spans 17 amino acids. V was shortened by 5 bases and J by 0 bases, with 16 bases between the two germline ends. Germline V gene sequence: CDR1 SGHAT, CDR2 FQNNGV. The DNA for the CDR3 is TGTGCCAGCAGCCCCGGACAAGAGTTCTCAACTAATGAAAAACTGTTTTTT. It codes for CASSPGQEFSTNEKLFF.

The V gene is TRBV5-1, the J gene TRBJ2-7, with unresolved D. Germline V gene data show CDR1 as SGHRS and CDR2 as YFSETQ. V was shortened by 2 bases and J by 0 bases, with 12 bases between the two germline ends. The length of the CDR3 is 15 residues. DNA for the CDR3: TGCGCCAGCAGCTTAGAGGACGGATTCTCCTACGAGCAGTACTTC. It specifies CASSLEDGFSYEQYF. The whole variable domain, remainder taken from reference TRBV5-1 and TRBJ2-7, is KAGVTQTPRYLIKTRGQQVTLSCSPISGHRSVSWYQQTPGQGLQFLFEYFSETQRNKGNFPGRFSGRQFSNSRSEMNVSTLELGDSALYLCASSLEDGFSYEQYFGPGTRLTVT.

Note on this clone: This sample includes further DNA sequences coding for the same CDR3. The chain links TRBV6-1 to TRBJ1-2; TRBD1 matches at 7 bases. Germline CDR1 MNHNS, CDR2 SASEGT. The CDR3 consists of 13 residues. Unmatched junction bases numbered 4, after V lost 7 bases and J lost 2 bases. This CDR3 reads CASNHRGNYGYTF. In nucleotides, the CDR3 is TGTGCCAGCAATCACAGGGGAAACTATGGCTACACCTTC.

The gene calls are TRBV6-5 and TRBJ2-1; D is undetermined. This CDR3 contains 10 residues. Germline V gives CDR1 MNHEY, CDR2 SVGAGI. Trimming took off 8 bases at V and 8 bases at J, with 7 bases between the two ends. As DNA, the CDR3 is TGTGCCAGCGGTAGGGATGAGCAGTTCTTC. Its protein product is CASGRDEQFF.